The TCR beta chain under discussion was sequenced for a study of cytomegalovirus exposure and HLA in healthy donors. Study findings and constraints: Later examination showed HLA-associated TCR beta chains had greater clonal expansion than equally common others. After further analysis at a later stage, 15,000 to 20,000 TCR beta sequences were associated with HLA alleles at 0.05 false discovery rate. The study labeled fewer than 200 TCR beta chains cytomegalovirus-associated.

The V and J ends lost 6 bases and 7 bases respectively, with 16 bases between them. Germline-derived CDR1 and CDR2 are MNHNY and SVGAGI (reference sequence). The CDR3 runs 14 residues. With respect to this clone: Its matching antigen is unknown.

PCR involved 60 Vbeta and 13 Jbeta primers. The repertoire was sequenced with immunoSEQ multiplex PCR; TCRdb's copy has only in-frame clones and lacks some. The table lists 110,000 or so clones, over 70% of them singletons, with approximately 8.6% in the top ten. The sequence came from a woman aged 35 to 49 in good health and CMV-seropositive. The sequenced material came from PBMCs. The V call is TRBV6-6, the J call TRBJ1-5, with D tentatively TRBD1 (6 bases). CDR3 sequence (DNA): TGTGCCAGCAGACCCACAGGGATGGGCCAGCCCCAGCATTTT. Translated, it gives CASRPTGMGQPQHF.